This is a list of T cell receptor beta chains from one sample in a study of cytomegalovirus exposure and HLA in healthy donors. Clones were sequenced by immunoSEQ multiplex PCR, and TCRdb holds only the in-frame ones, with some missing. The sample contains 95,000 to 150,000 clones, about 96% of which appear only once. The sample consisted of PBMCs. The receptors derive from a man aged 18 to 30 in good health and CMV-seronegative. Each CDR3 is given with its conserved first and last residue. The D gene is left open where the match is weak. Clone size is not always given. Where it is, it says once, few, many or a class for expanded clones.

CDR3 DNA: TGTGCCAGCAGTGACGGCAGGGTCTCCCCCGGGGAGCTGTTTTTT; CDR3 protein: CASSDGRVSPGELFF; clone size: .; V gene: TRBV2; D gene: .; J gene: TRBJ2-2
CDR3 DNA: TGTGCCAGCAGCCTAGTACAGGGGAGAACTGAAGCTTTCTTT; CDR3 protein: CASSLVQGRTEAFF; clone size: .; V gene: TRBV6-5; D gene: TRBD1; J gene: TRBJ1-1
CDR3 DNA: TGTGCCTGGAGTATAACCCGGGGTGAAAAACTGTTTTTT; CDR3 protein: CAWSITRGEKLFF; clone size: .; V gene: TRBV30; D gene: .; J gene: TRBJ1-4
CDR3 DNA: TGTGCCAGCAGGTCCTGGGAAATCCACCCTCAGGAGGAGTACTTC; CDR3 protein: CASRSWEIHPQEEYF; clone size: .; V gene: TRBV6-5; D gene: .; J gene: TRBJ2-7
CDR3 DNA: TGTGCCAGCAGCAGTGGTCGTAGCTCCTACAATGAGCAGTTCTTC; CDR3 protein: CASSSGRSSYNEQFF; clone size: once; V gene: TRBV5-4; D gene: .; J gene: TRBJ2-1
CDR3 DNA: TGTGCCAGCAGTTTAGCGGGGCGCGGTGGCTACACCTTC; CDR3 protein: CASSLAGRGGYTF; clone size: .; V gene: TRBV27; D gene: .; J gene: TRBJ1-2
CDR3 DNA: TGTGCCAGCAGCCAATGGGGAGTGAACACCGGGGAGCTGTTTTTT; CDR3 protein: CASSQWGVNTGELFF; clone size: .; V gene: TRBV14; D gene: .; J gene: TRBJ2-2
CDR3 DNA: TGTGCCAGCAGCCTAACCCAGGAAGACTATGGCTACACCTTC; CDR3 protein: CASSLTQEDYGYTF; clone size: .; V gene: TRBV7-9; D gene: .; J gene: TRBJ1-2
CDR3 DNA: TGTGCCAGCAGCAAGGACAGGGTCAACGAGCAGTACTTC; CDR3 protein: CASSKDRVNEQYF; clone size: .; V gene: TRBV6-6; D gene: TRBD1; J gene: TRBJ2-7
CDR3 DNA: TGTGCCAGCAGCTTCGCTAGCGGGGAGCAGTTCTTC; CDR3 protein: CASSFASGEQFF; clone size: .; V gene: TRBV7-9; D gene: TRBD2; J gene: TRBJ2-1
CDR3 DNA: TGTGCCAGCAGCGCCTCTGGGACAGGGAACACTGAAGCTTTCTTT; CDR3 protein: CASSASGTGNTEAFF; clone size: .; V gene: TRBV9; D gene: TRBD1; J gene: TRBJ1-1
CDR3 DNA: TGTGCCAGCACCCGGACAGGGGCAGATACGCAGTATTTT; CDR3 protein: CASTRTGADTQYF; clone size: .; V gene: TRBV9; D gene: TRBD1; J gene: TRBJ2-3
CDR3 DNA: TGTGCCAGCAGCTATACAGGCAATGAGCAGTTCTTC; CDR3 protein: CASSYTGNEQFF; clone size: once; V gene: TRBV11-3; D gene: .; J gene: TRBJ2-1
CDR3 DNA: TGTGCCGGAAGCGAGCAAAGCGGATTAACAGATACGCAGTATTTT; CDR3 protein: CAGSEQSGLTDTQYF; clone size: .; V gene: TRBV2; D gene: .; J gene: TRBJ2-3
CDR3 DNA: TGTGCCAGCTCACCTCAGACAGGGGCTAATGAAAAACTGTTTTTT; CDR3 protein: CASSPQTGANEKLFF; clone size: .; V gene: TRBV18; D gene: TRBD1; J gene: TRBJ1-4
CDR3 DNA: TGTGCCAGCTCACCGGGCGGGAGCTACGAGCAGTACTTC; CDR3 protein: CASSPGGSYEQYF; clone size: .; V gene: TRBV18; D gene: TRBD2; J gene: TRBJ2-7
CDR3 DNA: TGCGCCAGCAGCCACGGACAGGGGACCCCCTATGGCTACACCTTC; CDR3 protein: CASSHGQGTPYGYTF; clone size: .; V gene: TRBV4-1; D gene: TRBD1; J gene: TRBJ1-2
CDR3 DNA: TGCGCCAGCAGCTTAGGAGGGACAGGGGGAAATGAAAAACTGTTTTTT; CDR3 protein: CASSLGGTGGNEKLFF; clone size: .; V gene: TRBV5-1; D gene: TRBD1; J gene: TRBJ1-4
CDR3 DNA: TGTGCCTCGAAGGAGGGAGGTTCCTACGAGCAGTACTTC; CDR3 protein: CASKEGGSYEQYF; clone size: .; V gene: TRBV6-6; D gene: .; J gene: TRBJ2-7
CDR3 DNA: TGTGCCAGCAGCTTGGTGGATATTTTGGGACTGAGTGGGACTGAAGCTTTCTTT; CDR3 protein: CASSLVDILGLSGTEAFF; clone size: .; V gene: TRBV5-4; D gene: .; J gene: TRBJ1-1
CDR3 DNA: TGTGCCAGCAGCGTAGGGCAGGGGGTCCCCTTATCTGGGGCCAACGTCCTGACTTTC; CDR3 protein: CASSVGQGVPLSGANVLTF; clone size: .; V gene: TRBV9; D gene: TRBD1; J gene: TRBJ2-6
CDR3 DNA: TGCGCCAGCAGCCAAAGAGGACAGGGGGACTCTGGGGCCAACGTCCTGACTTTC; CDR3 protein: CASSQRGQGDSGANVLTF; clone size: .; V gene: TRBV4-1; D gene: TRBD1; J gene: TRBJ2-6
CDR3 DNA: TGTGCCAGCAGCCCCAGCGGGGGGATCTACGAGCAGTACTTC; CDR3 protein: CASSPSGGIYEQYF; clone size: once; V gene: TRBV9; D gene: TRBD2; J gene: TRBJ2-7
CDR3 DNA: TGTGCCAGTAGTATGTCTACCGCGGTCGGAAAGGCTTTCTTT; CDR3 protein: CASSMSTAVGKAFF; clone size: once; V gene: TRBV19; D gene: .; J gene: TRBJ1-1
CDR3 DNA: TGTGCCAGCAGCGTAGACGGCAGGGCCTTCGAGACCCAGTACTTC; CDR3 protein: CASSVDGRAFETQYF; clone size: .; V gene: TRBV9; D gene: .; J gene: TRBJ2-5
CDR3 DNA: TGTGCCAGCAGCTTAGCGGCCGGGACAGCTTACAATCAGCCCCAGCATTTT; CDR3 protein: CASSLAAGTAYNQPQHF; clone size: .; V gene: TRBV7-8; D gene: TRBD1; J gene: TRBJ1-5
CDR3 DNA: TGTGCCAGCAGCCCGATAGCGGAAACCGGGGAGCTGTTTTTT; CDR3 protein: CASSPIAETGELFF; clone size: .; V gene: TRBV11-3; D gene: .; J gene: TRBJ2-2
CDR3 DNA: TGTGCCATCAGTGAAGGGACTAGCGGGGGGCTCTCCTACAATGAGCAGTTCTTC; CDR3 protein: CAISEGTSGGLSYNEQFF; clone size: .; V gene: TRBV10-3; D gene: TRBD2; J gene: TRBJ2-1
CDR3 DNA: TGTGCCAGCAGTTTTGGGCGGGAGGCAACCTTCTACGAGCAGTACTTC; CDR3 protein: CASSFGREATFYEQYF; clone size: .; V gene: TRBV27; D gene: TRBD2; J gene: TRBJ2-7
CDR3 DNA: TGTGCCAGCAGTATGCCGGGACAGGGGGCTCTCTATGGCTACACCTTC; CDR3 protein: CASSMPGQGALYGYTF; clone size: .; V gene: TRBV28; D gene: TRBD1; J gene: TRBJ1-2
CDR3 DNA: TGTGCCATCGGGAGCTACGAGCAGTACTTC; CDR3 protein: CAIGSYEQYF; clone size: .; V gene: TRBV6-1; D gene: .; J gene: TRBJ2-7
CDR3 DNA: TGTGCCAGCACCTCCGTCGGCGGGCGCGATGGCTACACCTTC; CDR3 protein: CASTSVGGRDGYTF; clone size: .; V gene: TRBV27; D gene: .; J gene: TRBJ1-2
CDR3 DNA: TGTGCCAGCAGCCCCGAGGTAGCGGGAGGGGATACGCAGTATTTT; CDR3 protein: CASSPEVAGGDTQYF; clone size: once; V gene: TRBV7-3; D gene: TRBD2; J gene: TRBJ2-3
CDR3 DNA: TGTGCCAGCTCACCATCGGGATTATACGAGCAGTACTTC; CDR3 protein: CASSPSGLYEQYF; clone size: .; V gene: TRBV18; D gene: .; J gene: TRBJ2-7
CDR3 DNA: TGTGCCAGCAGCCACGGGACTAGCGGGGTTTCAGGATCCTACGAGCAGTACTTC; CDR3 protein: CASSHGTSGVSGSYEQYF; clone size: .; V gene: TRBV7-2; D gene: TRBD2; J gene: TRBJ2-7
CDR3 DNA: TGTGCCAGCAGTACACAGGGAGAGGCGGGTAACACTGAAGCTTTCTTT; CDR3 protein: CASSTQGEAGNTEAFF; clone size: .; V gene: TRBV28; D gene: .; J gene: TRBJ1-1
CDR3 DNA: TGTGCCAGCAGTTACAGCCGCTCCTACGAGCAGTACTTC; CDR3 protein: CASSYSRSYEQYF; clone size: .; V gene: TRBV6-5; D gene: .; J gene: TRBJ2-7
CDR3 DNA: TGTGCCATCAGTGAGTCCCGACTAGCGGGAAGTTGGGAGCAGTTCTTC; CDR3 protein: CAISESRLAGSWEQFF; clone size: .; V gene: TRBV10-3; D gene: TRBD2; J gene: TRBJ2-1
CDR3 DNA: TGTGCCAGCAGCTTACGGCGGGAGGGCTCCTACGAGCAGTACTTC; CDR3 protein: CASSLRREGSYEQYF; clone size: .; V gene: TRBV11-3; D gene: TRBD2; J gene: TRBJ2-7
CDR3 DNA: TGTGCCAGCAGCAAAGATCACGAGACAGGGGGTTGGAATGAGCAGTTCTTC; CDR3 protein: CASSKDHETGGWNEQFF; clone size: .; V gene: TRBV7-2; D gene: TRBD1; J gene: TRBJ2-1
CDR3 DNA: TGTGCCAGCAGTTTTAGTCGAGGGGGCACTGAAGCTTTCTTT; CDR3 protein: CASSFSRGGTEAFF; clone size: .; V gene: TRBV28; D gene: .; J gene: TRBJ1-1
CDR3 DNA: TGTGCCAGCAGGTCCCCCGGGTATAGCAATCAGCCCCAGCATTTT; CDR3 protein: CASRSPGYSNQPQHF; clone size: .; V gene: TRBV28; D gene: .; J gene: TRBJ1-5
CDR3 DNA: TGTGCCAGCAGTTACGGGAGGGGCACAGATACGCAGTATTTT; CDR3 protein: CASSYGRGTDTQYF; clone size: .; V gene: TRBV6-6; D gene: TRBD2; J gene: TRBJ2-3
CDR3 DNA: TGTGCCAGTAGTATTCCAGGGGGAGTGGGTCAGCCCCAGCATTTT; CDR3 protein: CASSIPGGVGQPQHF; clone size: .; V gene: TRBV19; D gene: TRBD1; J gene: TRBJ1-5
CDR3 DNA: TGTGCCAGCAGCCCGTCTGGACAGAACCAAGAGACCCAGTACTTC; CDR3 protein: CASSPSGQNQETQYF; clone size: .; V gene: TRBV7-2; D gene: .; J gene: TRBJ2-5